The T cell receptor beta chain under discussion was sequenced for a study of cytomegalovirus exposure and HLA in healthy donors. Germline V lookup: CDR1 SGHNT, CDR2 YYREEE (reference sequence). CDR3 length: 13 amino acids. The V gene end was trimmed by 4 bases and the J gene end by 8 bases; junction bases not matched to a gene: 5. Points from the study as a whole: A missense variant in DCLRE1C was later tied to TCR beta V- and J-gene trimming.

As concerns this clone: Its antigen is unidentified.

It was with 60 Vbeta and 13 Jbeta primers that the PCR ran. Generated by immunoSEQ multiplex PCR, the TCRdb table keeps only in-frame clones and is missing some. The sample holds approximately 120,000 clones, 60% to 85% seen once. This rearrangement joins TRBV5-4 to TRBJ1-3; 8 bases are shared with TRBD1. The sequencing input was PBMCs. The source is a female donor in good health and CMV-seronegative. The CDR3 DNA reads TGTGCCAGCAGCCCGGACAGGGAACACACCATATATTTT. The encoded protein is CASSPDREHTIYF. Full variable domain (outside the CDR3, taken from reference TRBV5-4 and TRBJ1-3): ETGVTQSPTHLIKTRGQQVTLRCSSQSGHNTVSWYQQALGQGPQFIFQYYREEENGRGNFPPRFSGLQFPNYSSELNVNALELDDSALYLCASSPDREHTIYFGEGSWLTVV.